This T cell receptor beta chain stems from a study of blood T cells in healthy people across ages. Study in general: Researchers report that template switching captured about one barcoded beta molecule per two T cells.

Isolation yielded PBMCs, at least 6 million per sample, in every case. Total RNA extraction produced at least 5 micrograms (per sample) for the study. This CDR3 has 17 residues. Trimming shortened V by 1 base and J by 2 bases, and 15 bases separated the two germline ends. Germline V gene data show CDR1 as SGHTA and CDR2 as FQGNSA. About this clonotype itself: Its antigen is not identified.

Next came a second PCR, run for about 7 to 11 cycles, which used a sample-barcoded 5' primer along with a J-beta primer mix. Using its own MiXCR run on the 5' RACE reads, TCRdb lists one record per CDR3 protein. The sample lists about 810,000 distinct CDR3 sequences, 35% to 40% occurring once. Study-level findings and limits: The lack of PBMC sorting stopped any conclusive naive versus antigen-experienced comparison.

The sequence was collected from a man younger than 35 in good health. Specimen: blood. The chain couples TRBV7-2 to TRBJ2-1, with D possibly matching TRBD2 (5 bases). This CDR3 is CASSLGGWQITYNEQFF. The CDR3 bases are TGTGCCAGCAGCTTAGGAGGGTGGCAGATCACCTACAATGAGCAGTTCTTC. The whole variable domain, remainder taken from reference TRBV7-2 and TRBJ2-1, is GAGVSQSPSNKVTEKGKDVELRCDPISGHTALYWYRQSLGQGLEFLIYFQGNSAPDKSGLPSDRFSAERTGGSVSTLTIQRTQQEDSAVYLCASSLGGWQITYNEQFFGPGTRLTVL.